Reported below is one TCR beta chain. Which antigen it targets is not known. Base qualities are missing; no much larger clone stands one base away. The library was produced with multiplex PCR. Sequencing relied on an Illumina HiSeq 4000. iRepertoire HTBI primers and Arm-PCR amplification of CDR3 regions were used to construct TCR beta libraries. Before sequencing, the PCR products went through gel purification. The study's processing was this. A total of around 66 TRBV and 14 TRBJ segments were identified across samples and were used for gene usage analysis of CDR3 amino acid clonotypes. COPE and FqMerger were used to merge filtered high-quality paired reads into contigs. BLAST was used to align contigs to IMGT TRBV, TRBD and TRBJ reference genes, and CDR3 was defined according to IMGT. Any clonotype with a frequency above 0.1% was classified as a highly expanded clone. Shannon entropy served as the measure of repertoire diversity, while the Gini coefficient captured V-J evenness. A clonotype found in more than one individual was treated as public. The public reads were run again by TCRdb, first through fastp at Q25 and then through MiXCR, and only productive beta chains were kept. Entries are consolidated by CDR3 protein sequence, retaining the most common genes and DNA. V and J calls and clone size were set by TCRdb, not the authors. For this sample there are about 340,000 distinct CDR3 sequences; roughly a fifth appear just once. Just under 30% of the sample is in the top ten clones.

This sample stems from a study of regulatory T cells in long-lasting Graves disease (dated by TCRdb to the early 2020s). At the level of the whole study: Persistent Graves' disease meant more than 5 years of antithyroid drug treatment with TSH receptor autoantibodies that stayed positive. A total of about 35 samples underwent TCR sequencing, from about 13 patients with persistent Graves' disease and 20 patients with newly diagnosed Graves' disease. The study was conducted in China and was registered as a clinical trial. Patients with persistent Graves' disease were compared with patients with newly diagnosed Graves' disease using TCR sequencing and RNA sequencing of peripheral blood. Antithyroid drugs had been taken for 8.5 to 11 years on average by persistent Graves' disease patients in the clinical cohort. Study-level results and caveats: Persistent patients shared more public clonotypes among themselves (under 3,000) than newly diagnosed patients did (about 900). Sequencing and analysis were limited to the TCR beta chain. TRBV28, TRBJ1-2 and TRBJ2-5 were preferentially used in persistent disease, while TRBV20-1 and TRBJ2-1 were favored in newly diagnosed disease. Compared with newly diagnosed patients, patients with persistent Graves' disease had lower TCR Shannon entropy and fewer highly expanded clones, which suggests clonal expansion. The authors noted that the small sample size was a limitation that may lower accuracy. Peripheral blood alone was examined, since thyroid tissue, which constituted the primary lesion, could not be accessed.

Sample time point, as interpreted from the label and publication: persistent/refractory GD, antithyroid drugs over 5 years with positive TRAb. For both TCR sequencing and RNA sequencing, RNA was extracted from PBMCs in TRIzol. The diagnosis of Graves' disease followed American Thyroid Association guidelines. Patients for the study were recruited at an endocrinology department in Xi'an, China. From each patient, about 8.9 milliliters of peripheral blood was collected into an EDTA anticoagulant tube. Ficoll Paque Plus density gradient separation was used to isolate PBMCs, and no further T cell sorting was done. An Agilent 2100 Bioanalyzer and agarose gel were used to assess RNA quality, and a NanoDrop 2000 was used to measure RNA concentration. The CDR3 spans 17 residues, from the cysteine through the phenylalanine. Only the CDR3 part of the read is kept: 51 bases, read in frame from the first base. The germline V gene (reference sequence) gives CDR1 as SGHNT and CDR2 as YYREEE. Here V drops 4 bases and J drops 4 bases, and the junction holds 11 bases not matched to any gene.

Here the sequenced sample was peripheral blood mononuclear cells (PBMCs), taken when the disease was refractory, from a patient treated with antithyroid drugs. This receptor was identified in a female donor with Graves disease. This receptor chain uses TRBV5-4 and TRBJ2-5; 12 junctional bases match TRBD2. The sequenced DNA: TGTGCCAGCAGCCGGGGCGCTAGCGGGGGGGCCTCAGAGACCCAGTACTTC. Its amino acids are CASSRGASGGASETQYF.